The sequence of this TCR beta chain was determined in a study of T cell responses to AZD1222 COVID-19 vaccine. Overall study findings and caveats: It was only after the peak T cell response that any repertoires were sampled. The number of AZD1222 recipients seropositive at baseline was only five to seven.

TCRdb's copy holds only in-frame clones and misses some; the assay was immunoSEQ multiplex PCR. The data show over 100,000 clones, 89% seen once. CDR1 and CDR2 from the germline V gene are LNHDA and SQIVND (reference sequence). This CDR3 comprises 12 residues. Turning to this clone: Its specificity is not known. A read error may account for a junction end that differs from germline.

The sequencing here drew on peripheral blood, taken on day 0 of AZD1222 vaccination. This sequence originates from an adult in good health. The chain joins TRBV19 to TRBJ1-2, with D possibly matching TRBD1 (6 bases). The CDR3 DNA reads as TGTGCCAGTAGTATCTTTGGGGGCAGGGTACACTTC. As protein: CASSIFGGRVHF.